The present TCR beta chain was sequenced within a study of CDR3 diversity in severe acne. TCRdb independently ran MiXCR on the PCR reads; one entry per CDR3 protein. The data contain 90,000 or so distinct CDR3 sequences, 45% to 50% of them singletons. Germline assignment: CDR1 LNHDA and CDR2 SQIVND (reference sequence). CDR3 length: 19 residues. V lost 4 bases to trimming and J lost 0 bases; unmatched junction nucleotides: 14. The source is a male donor in good health, serving as a control. The gene calls are TRBV19 and TRBJ1-5; 8 positions agree with TRBD1. Material: blood. The DNA of the CDR3 is TGTGCCAGTAGTAGAAAGTCGACAGGGGCAAGTTATAGCAATCAGCCCCAGCATTTT. Its protein product is CASSRKSTGASYSNQPQHF.